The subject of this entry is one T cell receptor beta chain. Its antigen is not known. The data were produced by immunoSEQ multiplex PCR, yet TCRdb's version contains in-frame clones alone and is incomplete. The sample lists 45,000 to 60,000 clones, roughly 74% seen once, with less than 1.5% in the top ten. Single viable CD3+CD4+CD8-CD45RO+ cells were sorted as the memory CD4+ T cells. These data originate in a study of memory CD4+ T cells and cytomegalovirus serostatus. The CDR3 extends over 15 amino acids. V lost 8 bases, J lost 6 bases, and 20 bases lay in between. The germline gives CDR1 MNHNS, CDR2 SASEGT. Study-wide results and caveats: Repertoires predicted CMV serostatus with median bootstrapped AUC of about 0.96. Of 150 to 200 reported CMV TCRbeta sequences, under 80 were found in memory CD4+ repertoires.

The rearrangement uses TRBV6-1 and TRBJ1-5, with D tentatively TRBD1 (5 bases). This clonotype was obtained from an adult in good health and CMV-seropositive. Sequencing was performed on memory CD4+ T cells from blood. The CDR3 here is CASGTAAKSGQPQHF. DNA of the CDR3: TGTGCCAGCGGGACGGCAGCTAAATCGGGTCAGCCCCAGCATTTT.